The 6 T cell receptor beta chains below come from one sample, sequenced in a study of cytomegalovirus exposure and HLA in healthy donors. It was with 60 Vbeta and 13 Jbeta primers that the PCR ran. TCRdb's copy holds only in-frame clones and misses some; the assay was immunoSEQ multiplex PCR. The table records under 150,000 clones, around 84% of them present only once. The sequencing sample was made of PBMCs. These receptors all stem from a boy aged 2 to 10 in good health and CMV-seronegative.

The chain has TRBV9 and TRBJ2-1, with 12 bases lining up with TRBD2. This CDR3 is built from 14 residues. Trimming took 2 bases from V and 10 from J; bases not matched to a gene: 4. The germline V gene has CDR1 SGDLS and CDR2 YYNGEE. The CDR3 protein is CASSVRLAGDEQFF. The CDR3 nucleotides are TGTGCCAGCAGCGTTCGACTAGCGGGGGACGAGCAGTTCTTC. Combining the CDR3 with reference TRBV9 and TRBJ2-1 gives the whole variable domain DSGVTQTPKHLITATGQRVTLRCSPRSGDLSVYWYQQSLDQGLQFLIQYYNGEERAKGNILERFSAQQFPDLHSELNLSSLELGDSALYFCASSVRLAGDEQFFGPGTRLTVL.

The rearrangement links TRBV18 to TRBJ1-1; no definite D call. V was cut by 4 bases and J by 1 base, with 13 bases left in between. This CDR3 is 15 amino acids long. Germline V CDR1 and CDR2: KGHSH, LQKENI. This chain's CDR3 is CASSRHSLENTEAFF. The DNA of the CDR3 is TGTGCCAGCTCACGACATAGTTTAGAGAACACTGAAGCTTTCTTT. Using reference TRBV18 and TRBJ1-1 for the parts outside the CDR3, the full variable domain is NAGVMQNPRHLVRRRGQEARLRCSPMKGHSHVYWYRQLPEEGLKFMVYLQKENIIDESGMPKERFSAEFPKEGPSILRIQQVVRGDSAAYFCASSRHSLENTEAFFGQGTRLTVV.

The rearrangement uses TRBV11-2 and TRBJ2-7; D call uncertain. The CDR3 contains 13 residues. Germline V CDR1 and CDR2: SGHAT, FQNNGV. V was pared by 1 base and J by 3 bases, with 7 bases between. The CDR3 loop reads CASSLGQFYEQYF. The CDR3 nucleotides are TGTGCCAGCAGCTTAGGGCAGTTCTACGAGCAGTACTTC.

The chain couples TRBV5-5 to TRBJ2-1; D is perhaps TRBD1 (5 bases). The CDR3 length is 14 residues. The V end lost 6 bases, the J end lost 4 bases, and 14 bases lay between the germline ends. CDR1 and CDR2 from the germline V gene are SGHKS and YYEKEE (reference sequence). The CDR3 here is CASTYTTDYNEQFF. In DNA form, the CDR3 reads TGTGCCAGCACTTATACGACAGATTACAATGAGCAGTTCTTC.

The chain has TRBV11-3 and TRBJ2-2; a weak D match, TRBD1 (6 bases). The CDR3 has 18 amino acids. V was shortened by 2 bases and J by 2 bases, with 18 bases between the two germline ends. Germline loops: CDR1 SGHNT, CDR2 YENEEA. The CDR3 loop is CASSLLYARQDNTGELFF. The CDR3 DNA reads TGTGCCAGCAGCTTACTTTACGCACGACAGGACAACACCGGGGAGCTGTTTTTT.

This CDR3 is CASRTGQGPSYEQYF. The CDR3 DNA sequence: TGTGCCAGCAGAACAGGACAGGGACCTTCCTACGAGCAGTACTTC. This chain joins TRBV7-8 and TRBJ2-7; 8 positions agree with TRBD1. The J segment lost 1 base and the V segment lost 6 bases, leaving 8 bases of the junction unmatched. CDR1 SGHVS and CDR2 FQNEAQ come from the germline V gene. The CDR3 loop spans 15 amino acids.